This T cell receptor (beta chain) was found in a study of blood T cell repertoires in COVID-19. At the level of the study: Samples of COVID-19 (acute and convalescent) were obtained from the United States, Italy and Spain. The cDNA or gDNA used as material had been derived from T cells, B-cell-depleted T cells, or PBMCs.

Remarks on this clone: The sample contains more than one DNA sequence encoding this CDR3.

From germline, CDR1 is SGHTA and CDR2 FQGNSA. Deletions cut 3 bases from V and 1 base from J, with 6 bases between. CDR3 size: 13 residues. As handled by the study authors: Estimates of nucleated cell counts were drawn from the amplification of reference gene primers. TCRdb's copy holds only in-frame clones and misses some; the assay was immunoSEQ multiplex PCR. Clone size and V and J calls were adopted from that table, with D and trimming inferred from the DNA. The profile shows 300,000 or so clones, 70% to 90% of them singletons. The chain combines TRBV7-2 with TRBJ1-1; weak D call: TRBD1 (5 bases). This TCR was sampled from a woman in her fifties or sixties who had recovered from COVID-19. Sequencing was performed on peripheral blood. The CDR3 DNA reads TGTGCCAGCAGCTTGGGGCGGAACACTGAAGCTTTCTTT. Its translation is CASSLGRNTEAFF.